These 26 T cell receptor beta chains came from one sample sequenced in a study of shared clonotypes between healthy human individuals. The repertoire was sequenced with immunoSEQ multiplex PCR; TCRdb's copy has only in-frame clones and lacks some. The sample records 2 million to 2.5 million clones, about 92% being singletons. Input material: naive CD4+ T cells from PBMCs. Subset given: CD45RA+ positively selected. The receptors originated from a man aged 18 to 29 in good health. Some clones in this sample may be carry-over from other donors' samples.

This chain uses TRBV5-1 with TRBJ2-3; D may be TRBD1 or TRBD2 (5 bases each). Trimming removed 4 bases at V and 6 bases at J, with 18 bases between. This CDR3 is 15 amino acids long. The germline gives CDR1 SGHRS, CDR2 YFSETQ. CDR3 DNA: TGCGCCAGCAGCGCGGATTCCGGGGCCAGGGATACGCAGTATTTT. Encoded protein: CASSADSGARDTQYF.

The chain recombines TRBV6-5 with TRBJ1-2; a weak D match, TRBD1 (6 bases). This CDR3 has 14 residues. The V gene's germline CDR1 is MNHEY and CDR2 SVGAGI. The V end was cut by 5 bases, the J end by 8 bases, with 18 bases between. In nucleotides, the CDR3 is TGTGCCAGCAGTACGACAGGCCGCCCCCTGGGCTACACCTTC. It codes for CASSTTGRPLGYTF.

This sequence joins TRBV28 and TRBJ1-1; D gene uncertain. CDR1 is MDHEN and CDR2 is SYDVKM in the germline V gene. This CDR3 contains 14 residues. Trimming took 3 bases from V and 1 from J, leaving 9 bases between them. DNA for the CDR3: TGTGCCAGCAGTTTCGAGGGCCCGAACACTGAAGCTTTCTTT. As protein: CASSFEGPNTEAFF. Full variable domain (outside the CDR3, taken from reference TRBV28 and TRBJ1-1): DVKVTQSSRYLVKRTGEKVFLECVQDMDHENMFWYRQDPGLGLRLIYFSYDVKMKEKGDIPEGYSVSREKKERFSLILESASTNQTSMYLCASSFEGPNTEAFFGQGTRLTVV.

The V gene is TRBV7-9, the J gene TRBJ2-3; D is possibly TRBD2 (6 bases). Germline V gene data show CDR1 as SEHNR and CDR2 as FQNEAQ (reference sequence). The CDR3 length is 15 residues. The V gene lost 4 bases and the J gene lost 0 bases, with 11 bases spanning the gap. The DNA of the CDR3 is TGTGCCAGCAGCTCGGGAGCCTACAGCACAGATACGCAGTATTTT. Protein: CASSSGAYSTDTQYF.

J is TRBJ2-2 and V is TRBV5-4, with D hard to call. Trimming removed 1 base from V and 2 bases from J, with 9 bases in between. CDR1 is SGHNT, CDR2 YYREEE, per germline (reference sequence). The CDR3 extends over 15 amino acids. CDR3 sequence: CASSLRAQNTGELFF. CDR3 in DNA: TGTGCCAGCAGCTTGCGGGCCCAAAACACCGGGGAGCTGTTTTTT.

J is TRBJ1-2 and V is TRBV5-1; the D gene is possibly TRBD1 (5 bases). The V gene lost 4 bases and the J gene lost 4 bases, with 14 bases spanning the gap. The CDR3 sequence is 14 residues long. CDR1 SGHRS and CDR2 YFSETQ come from the germline V gene. CDR3: CASSQRGEGYGYTF. The CDR3 DNA sequence: TGCGCCAGCAGCCAACGGGGGGAAGGCTATGGCTACACCTTC.

The CDR3 DNA sequence: TGTGCCAGCAGCTCGAAGCGGGACGGCCTCGGCGAGCAGTACTTC. Translated: CASSSKRDGLGEQYF. J is TRBJ2-7 and V is TRBV5-4, with 7 bases identical to TRBD2. The CDR3 covers 15 residues. The trim removed 3 bases at V and 6 bases at J, leaving 12 bases unmatched. The germline V gene encodes CDR1 SGHNT and CDR2 YYREEE (reference sequence).

In this sample, this clone turned up a few times. The identical CDR3 is also encoded by other nucleotide sequences in the sample. The chain is built from TRBV6-5 and TRBJ1-1; D might be TRBD1 (5 bases). The germline gives CDR1 MNHEY, CDR2 SVGAGI. Trimming took 2 bases from V and 3 from J, leaving 7 bases between them. This CDR3 contains 13 residues. In nucleotides, the CDR3 is TGTGCCAGCAGTTACGGGGGAGACACTGAAGCTTTCTTT. Its protein product is CASSYGGDTEAFF.

This clone was picked up a small number of times. Other DNA sequences within the sample encode an identical CDR3. This chain links TRBV9 with TRBJ1-1; D gene ambiguous. The CDR3 covers 13 residues. Germline CDR1 SGDLS, CDR2 YYNGEE. Trimming pared 0 bases from V and 1 base from J, leaving 4 bases between. CDR3 region: CASSVDRNTEAFF. In DNA form, the CDR3 reads TGTGCCAGCAGCGTAGACCGGAACACTGAAGCTTTCTTT.

J is TRBJ2-6 and V is TRBV5-1, with D perhaps TRBD1 (6 bases). Trimming left V 5 bases short and J 0 bases short, with 18 bases between. The CDR3 totals 18 residues. CDR1 is SGHRS and CDR2 is YFSETQ in the germline V gene. The CDR3 region has the DNA TGCGCCAGCAGAGGTGGACAGACGAAAACCTCTGGGGCCAACGTCCTGACTTTC. It yields the protein CASRGGQTKTSGANVLTF.

This rearrangement joins TRBV2 to TRBJ1-6; 9 bases are a match to TRBD1. Germline V gene sequence: CDR1 SNHLY, CDR2 FYNNEI. This CDR3 comprises 16 residues. Unmatched junction bases numbered 10, after V lost 6 bases and J lost 7 bases. The DNA for the CDR3 is TGTGCCAGCAGCCCTACAGGGGGCGCGGGCAATTCACCCCTCCACTTT. This encodes CASSPTGGAGNSPLHF.

The chain links TRBV4-3 to TRBJ2-1, with TRBD2 matching over 8 bases. The junction had 9 bases not matched to a gene; V was cut back by 0 bases and J by 5 bases. Germline lookup yields CDR1 LGHNA and CDR2 YSLEER. This CDR3 is built from 17 residues. The CDR3 region is CASSQEIVLADHNEQFF. CDR3 nucleotide sequence: TGCGCCAGCAGCCAAGAAATCGTACTAGCGGACCACAATGAGCAGTTCTTC.

The chain is built from TRBV6-1 and TRBJ2-7; TRBD2 is a possible D gene (7 bases). The germline CDR1 and CDR2 sequences are MNHNS and SASEGT. CDR3 size: 18 residues. With 5 bases removed from V and 0 bases from J, the gap between germline ends came to 23 bases. The CDR3 DNA reads as TGTGCCAGCAGTCAAGGGGGATTACGGGGAGGGGGCTCCTACGAGCAGTACTTC. This codes for CASSQGGLRGGGSYEQYF.

This clone is a singleton in its sample. The V call is TRBV5-6, the J call TRBJ2-2; TRBD1 aligns across 7 bases. V was clipped by 2 bases and J by 6 bases; unmatched bases: 4. Germline assignment: CDR1 SGHDT and CDR2 YYEEEE. This CDR3 region has 14 residues. In nucleotides, the CDR3 is TGTGCCAGCAGCTTACAGGGGTTGCCCGGGGAGCTGTTTTTT. It yields the protein CASSLQGLPGELFF.

This clone occurred once. The chain has TRBV25-1 and TRBJ2-3; possible D gene TRBD2, 5 bases. The CDR3 is made up of 17 amino acids. The germline CDR1 and CDR2 sequences are MGHDK and SYGVNS. V lost 5 bases and J lost 4, with 22 bases in between. The DNA for the CDR3 is TGTGCCAGCAGTCCCCAAGGGTCGGGGAGTTTAGCAGATACGCAGTATTTT. Translation gives CASSPQGSGSLADTQYF.

The chain links TRBV18 to TRBJ2-7; unclear D gene. The CDR3 totals 13 residues. V was clipped by 3 bases and J by 5 bases, with 11 bases between them. Germline CDR1 is KGHSH and CDR2 is LQKENI. The DNA for the CDR3 is TGTGCCAGCTCACCCTTTCCCCGGGACGAGCAGTACTTC. It codes for CASSPFPRDEQYF.

With respect to this clone: Other DNA sequences within the sample encode an identical CDR3. This chain connects TRBV11-2 to TRBJ1-1, with no clear D. The CDR3 length is 12 residues. Deletions cut 2 bases from V and 2 bases from J, with 3 bases between. In germline, CDR1 is SGHAT, CDR2 FQNNGV. The CDR3 nucleotides read TGTGCCAGCAGCTTACAAAACACTGAAGCTTTCTTT. It encodes CASSLQNTEAFF. The whole variable domain, remainder taken from reference TRBV11-2 and TRBJ1-1, is EAGVAQSPRYKIIEKRQSVAFWCNPISGHATLYWYQQILGQGPKLLIQFQNNGVVDDSQLPKDRFSAERLKGVDSTLKIQPAKLEDSAVYLCASSLQNTEAFFGQGTRLTVV.

This clone showed up just once. The genes are TRBV11-3 and TRBJ2-3; perhaps TRBD2 as D (5 bases). CDR1 is SGHNT and CDR2 is YENEEA in the germline V gene. The CDR3 is made up of 13 amino acids. The V gene lost 3 bases and the J gene lost 6 bases, with 10 bases spanning the gap. Written as DNA, the CDR3 is TGTGCCAGCAGCTTGACTATCTGGGATACGCAGTATTTT. The encoded protein is CASSLTIWDTQYF.

This chain links TRBV7-8 with TRBJ1-5, with no clear D. Trimming took 5 bases from V and 3 from J, leaving 14 bases between them. The CDR3 extends over 15 amino acids. The germline gives CDR1 SGHVS, CDR2 FQNEAQ. This CDR3 reads CASSPRADSNQPQHF. In nucleotides, the CDR3 is TGTGCCAGCAGCCCCCGGGCAGACTCCAATCAGCCCCAGCATTTT.

The genes are TRBV7-3 and TRBJ1-1, with TRBD1 as a possible D gene (5 bases). Germline CDR1 reads SGHTA; CDR2 reads FQGTGA. The CDR3 has 13 amino acids. V gave up 2 bases and J gave up 7 bases, with 11 bases separating them. Here the CDR3 DNA reads TGTGCCAGCAGCTTAGAGCGACAGAGTGAAGCTTTCTTT. Its protein product is CASSLERQSEAFF.

The rearrangement uses TRBV27 and TRBJ2-1, with 9 bases identical to TRBD2. Looked up from germline, CDR1 is MNHEY and CDR2 is SMNVEV (reference sequence). V was pared by 3 bases and J by 10 bases, with 19 bases of the junction left unmatched. The CDR3 length is 18 residues. The CDR3, as DNA: TGTGCCAGCAGTTTCGCGGGAGGGCCCCCCTTCCGTAGTTCGGAGCAGTTCTTC. Protein sequence: CASSFAGGPPFRSSEQFF.

The V call is TRBV7-2, the J call TRBJ1-1, with unresolved D. Trimming removed 3 bases at V and 11 bases at J, with 16 bases between. The CDR3 length is 13 residues. Per the germline V gene, CDR1 is SGHTA and CDR2 is FQGNSA. Written as DNA, the CDR3 is TGTGCCAGCAGCTTGAATCGGGAGGGAAAGGCTTTCTTT. Its translation: CASSLNREGKAFF. The full variable domain, in which reference TRBV7-2 and TRBJ1-1 provide the parts outside the CDR3, is GAGVSQSPSNKVTEKGKDVELRCDPISGHTALYWYRQSLGQGLEFLIYFQGNSAPDKSGLPSDRFSAERTGGSVSTLTIQRTQQEDSAVYLCASSLNREGKAFFGQGTRLTVV.

This clone appeared a single time. The CDR3: CASSRRRQETQYF. CDR3 DNA: TGTGCCAGCAGCCGAAGACGACAAGAGACCCAGTACTTC. The chain links TRBV7-3 to TRBJ2-5, with no clear D. Looked up from germline, CDR1 is SGHTA and CDR2 is FQGTGA. V gave up 5 bases and J gave up 2 bases, with 9 bases separating them. This CDR3 is 13 amino acids long.

The J gene is TRBJ2-7, the V gene TRBV28; D perhaps matches TRBD2 (6 bases). The CDR3 contains 14 residues. The V end was cut by 1 base, the J end by 3 bases, with 10 bases between. Per the germline V gene, CDR1 is MDHEN and CDR2 is SYDVKM. As DNA, the CDR3 is TGTGCCAGCAGTTTATCGGGACTTCTCTACGAGCAGTACTTC. Residues: CASSLSGLLYEQYF.

The CDR3 DNA follows: TGTGCCAGCACCCAAGGGTCGGGGGACAGGGTCTACGAGCAGTACTTC. Its protein is CASTQGSGDRVYEQYF. The rearrangement uses TRBV28 and TRBJ2-7; 9 bases line up with TRBD1. Trimming removed 7 bases from V and 3 bases from J; junction bases left unmatched: 13. The CDR3 spans 16 residues. Germline lookup yields CDR1 MDHEN and CDR2 SYDVKM. Drawing the rest from reference TRBV28 and TRBJ2-7, the complete variable domain is DVKVTQSSRYLVKRTGEKVFLECVQDMDHENMFWYRQDPGLGLRLIYFSYDVKMKEKGDIPEGYSVSREKKERFSLILESASTNQTSMYLCASTQGSGDRVYEQYFGPGTRLTVT.

This chain links TRBV27 with TRBJ2-7; D remains ambiguous. The CDR3 sequence is 16 residues long. V was clipped by 2 bases and J by 0 bases, with 14 bases between them. Germline values: CDR1 MNHEY, CDR2 SMNVEV (reference sequence). The CDR3 is CASSLRYAASSYEQYF. CDR3 sequence (DNA): TGTGCCAGCAGTTTACGTTACGCGGCTAGCTCCTACGAGCAGTACTTC.